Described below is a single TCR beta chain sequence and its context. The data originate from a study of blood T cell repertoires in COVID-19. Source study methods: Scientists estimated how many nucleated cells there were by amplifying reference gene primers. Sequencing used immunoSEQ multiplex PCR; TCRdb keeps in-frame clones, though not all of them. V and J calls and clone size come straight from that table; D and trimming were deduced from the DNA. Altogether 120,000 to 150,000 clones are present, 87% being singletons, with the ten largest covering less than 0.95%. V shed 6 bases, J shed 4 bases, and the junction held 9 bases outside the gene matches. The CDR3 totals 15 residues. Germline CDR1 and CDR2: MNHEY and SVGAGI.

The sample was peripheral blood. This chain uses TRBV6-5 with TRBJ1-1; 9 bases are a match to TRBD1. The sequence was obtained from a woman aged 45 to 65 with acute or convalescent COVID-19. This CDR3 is CASSGDRVWGTEAFF. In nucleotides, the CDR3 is TGTGCCAGCAGCGGGGACAGGGTGTGGGGCACTGAAGCTTTCTTT.